The present T cell receptor (beta chain) was sequenced within a study of Ad26.COV2.S vaccination and SARS-CoV-2 variants. Looking at the study overall: Once or twice, 56 days apart, Ad26.COV2.S was delivered intramuscularly.

Points on this clone: Its antigen remains unknown.

From germline, CDR1 is MRHNA and CDR2 SNTAGT. V lost 4 bases and J 0 bases, leaving 6 bases between the germline ends. This CDR3 region has 14 residues. Treatment given: over 15 received Ad26.COV2.S at low or high dose, single or two shots; 5 received placebo; per-sample allocation not given. Material that was analyzed had been drawn on day 63 after the first vaccine or placebo injection. In the vaccine, an Ad26 vector expressed the SARS-CoV-2 spike of the Wuhan strain. Sequenced by immunoSEQ multiplex PCR; TCRdb stores in-frame clones only, minus some. The table includes 350,000 to 400,000 clones, about nine tenths detected once. The study, taken as a whole, reports: Non-spike TCR breadth showed similarity between vaccine and placebo recipients. In vaccinated individuals, spike-specific CD8+ and CD4+ T cell responses reportedly displayed substantial breadth.

This clonotype originated in a person aged 18-60 years who received the Ad26.COV2.S COVID-19 vaccine or a placebo. The V and J genes are TRBV6-4 and TRBJ2-2; D call uncertain. Sequenced material: peripheral blood, taken in a trial of Ad26.COV2.S vaccine versus placebo. The CDR3 nucleotides are TGTGCCAGCAGTGTAGGATCGAACACCGGGGAGCTGTTTTTT. Translation gives CASSVGSNTGELFF.